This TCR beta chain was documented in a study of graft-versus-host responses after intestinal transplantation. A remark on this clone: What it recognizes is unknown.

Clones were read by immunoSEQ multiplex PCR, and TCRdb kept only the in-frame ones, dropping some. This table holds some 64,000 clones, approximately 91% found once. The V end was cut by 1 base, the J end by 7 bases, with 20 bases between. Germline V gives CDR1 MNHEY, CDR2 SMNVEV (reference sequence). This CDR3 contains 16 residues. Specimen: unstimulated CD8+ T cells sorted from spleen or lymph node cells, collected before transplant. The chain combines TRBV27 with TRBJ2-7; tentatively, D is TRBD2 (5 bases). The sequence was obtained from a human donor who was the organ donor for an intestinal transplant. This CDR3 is CASSLLSGHPPREQYF. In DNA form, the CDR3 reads TGTGCCAGCAGTTTATTAAGCGGTCATCCCCCGAGGGAGCAGTACTTC.